This T cell receptor beta chain was recovered during a study of multiple sclerosis patients with progressive multifocal leukoencephalopathy. Study context: Longitudinal control samples came from natalizumab-treated multiple sclerosis patients without PML.

The CDR3 spans 16 residues. CDR1 and CDR2 from the germline V gene are LGHNA and YSLEER. Trimming cost V 1 base and J 3 bases; bases outside gene matches: 8. Time point noted: before natalizumab initiation. All PML patients were female, and all patients had earlier interferon beta. The T0 samples predate the first natalizumab infusion. Regarding this clone: Antigen: not known.

Sequencing was performed with immunoSEQ multiplex PCR; in TCRdb, only in-frame clones are kept and a portion is missing. The sample includes about 32,000 clones, more than 85% seen only once; the top ten take 1.9%. Study-wide results and caveats: Whether JC virus or general immunocompromise explains the findings remained unclear.

Sequencing input: PBMCs. The sequence derives from a man younger than 45 with multiple sclerosis. The chain links TRBV4-3 to TRBJ1-2, with 7 bases aligning to TRBD1. CDR3 DNA sequence: TGCGCCAGCAGCCAAGTTGTGTCAGGGGGTGACTATGGCTACACCTTC. Its translation: CASSQVVSGGDYGYTF.